This paragraph reports one TCR beta chain. What it binds is not known. These data belong to a study of a mutant IDH1 vaccine in newly diagnosed glioma. The repertoire was sequenced with immunoSEQ multiplex PCR; TCRdb's copy has only in-frame clones and lacks some. The data show about 56,000 clones, less than 90% seen once. Stated time point: week 35, safety follow-up. With topical imiquimod, each dose of the vaccine consisted of 300 ug of mutant IDH1 20-mer peptide. The CDR3 spans 14 residues. V was trimmed by 3 bases and J by 2 bases, leaving 8 bases between them. In germline, CDR1 is SGHRS, CDR2 YFSETQ.

The sequence came from a man between 35 and 55 years old with glioma. The chain employs TRBV5-1 and TRBJ1-4; D might be TRBD1 (5 bases). Sequenced here: PBMCs, sampled from a glioma patient whose treatment included an IDH1 peptide vaccine. CDR3 nucleotides: TGCGCCAGCAGCTCGGGGGGGACTAATGAAAAACTGTTTTTT. Translated: CASSSGGTNEKLFF.